This T cell receptor beta chain was sequenced during a study of blood T cell repertoires in COVID-19. Overall study context: The analysed material was cDNA or gDNA that came from T cells, B-cell-depleted T cells, or PBMCs.

Germline V gene data show CDR1 as MNHEY and CDR2 as SVGAGI. The germline V and J ends were trimmed by 2 bases and 2 bases, with 13 bases remaining between them. The CDR3 contains 16 residues. TCRdb's copy holds only in-frame clones and misses some; the assay was immunoSEQ multiplex PCR. The sample shows roughly 66,000 clones, 82% of them seen only once. This clonotype was obtained from a man in his fifties or sixties with acute or convalescent COVID-19. The chain uses TRBV6-5 and TRBJ1-5; no clear D. The sequenced material came from peripheral blood. The CDR3, as DNA: TGTGCCAGCAGTTACCGGGATCCGCAGGGCAATCAGCCCCAGCATTTT. Its protein product is CASSYRDPQGNQPQHF.